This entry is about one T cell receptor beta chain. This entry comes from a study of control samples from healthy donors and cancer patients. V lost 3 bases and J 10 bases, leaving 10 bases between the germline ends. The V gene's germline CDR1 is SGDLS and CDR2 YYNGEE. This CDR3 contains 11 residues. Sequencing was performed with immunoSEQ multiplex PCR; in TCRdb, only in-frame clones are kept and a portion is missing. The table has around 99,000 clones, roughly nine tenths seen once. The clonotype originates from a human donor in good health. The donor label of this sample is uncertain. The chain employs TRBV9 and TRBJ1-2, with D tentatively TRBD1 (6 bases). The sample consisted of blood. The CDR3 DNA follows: TGTGCCAGCAGCGCCACAGGGCACTACACCTTC. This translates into CASSATGHYTF.